This T cell receptor beta chain emerged from a study of T cell responses to AZD1222 COVID-19 vaccine (dated by TCRdb to the early 2020s). In the study overall: A total of 240 or so trial participants underwent TCR sequencing, of whom about 200 had received two doses of AZD1222 and around 26 had received two doses of the MenACWY control vaccine. Enrollment into the trials was organized by age into subgroups of 18-55, 56-69 and 70-plus years, and those subgroups contained around 150, 28 and 57 TCR-sequenced participants, respectively. Study-wide findings and limitations: Reportedly, close to half of the unique spike-specific TCRs recognized epitopes lying outside the regions that are mutated in the B.1.351 and B.1.1.7 variants. A significant rise in spike-specific TCR breadth and depth was observed after two AZD1222 doses relative to day 0 and relative to MenACWY recipients. The whole spike protein was spanned by vaccine-associated CD4 TCRs, and dominant responses were seen in regions 160-218 and 743-854. Because no samples from the day 14 peak response were available, repertoires could be characterized only after the peak T cell response. Conclusions about previously exposed vaccinees are limited, since just 5 to 7 AZD1222 recipients were seropositive for SARS-CoV-2 at baseline. The 56-69-year group was small, and its depth increase did not reach significance, likely because of low power. Participants were mostly white British, with more females than males. The authors suggested clonal diversity may have been underestimated.

The CDR3 regions of human TCRbeta chains were subjected to immunosequencing. Under the source paper's analysis protocol: Repertoire TCRs were checked for matches against a reference library of SARS-CoV-2-specific TCRs that had been generated using the MIRA antigen-specificity platform. Breadth meant the fraction of unique TCRs that were SARS-CoV-2-associated, whereas depth meant the fraction of total T cells that were SARS-CoV-2-associated. Using the MIRA data, each spike-specific TCR was assigned both to the spike region to which the TCR was reactive and to a CD4 or CD8 class. Log10-transformed breadth and depth values were compared by one-way ANOVA with Sidak's multiple comparisons tests. The source is immuneACCESS, and TCRdb retained only in-frame sequences with V and J called. Part of the clones is not carried over; for the studies checked, unresolved V genes explain less than half of this, and the remainder is unexplained. The V and J calls and clone size were taken over from that table, and D and trimming were inferred from the DNA. The sample yields 100,000 to 150,000 clones; around 89% were counted once. The ten largest make up around 10% of the sample.

V is pruned by 5 bases and J by 7 bases, leaving 14 bases of the junction without a gene match. The germline V gene yields SGDLS for CDR1 and YYNGEE for CDR2. The CDR3, from cysteine to phenylalanine, totals 16 residues. Of the read, only the CDR3 DNA is kept; its 48 bases are in frame from base 1. On this clone itself: The antigen it binds to is not known. Qualities for individual bases were not recorded, and no much larger clone is one base off.

The label giving this sample's time point can be read as: baseline before first vaccination. The sample's treatment or condition label, in plain terms: meningococcal conjugate vaccine given as trial control. The vaccinee samples were drawn from two UK trials, COV001 and COV002, one of which was a single-blind randomized controlled phase 2/3 trial testing AZD1222 (ChAdOx1 nCoV-19) in healthy adults. For TCRbeta chain sequencing, PBMC samples were collected from trial participants at day 0 and at day 28 after the second dose. The clonotype comes from an adult in good health. The specimen was peripheral blood, collected on day 0 of MenACWY control vaccination. This sequence uses TRBV9 and TRBJ2-1; the junction holds 8 bases that match TRBD1. The sequenced DNA is TGTGCCAGCAGTGCACTGACGACAGGGGTGAGGAATGAGCAGTTCTTC. Translated, it gives CASSALTTGVRNEQFF.